These 3 T cell receptor beta chains were sequenced from one sample in a study of blood T cell repertoires in COVID-19. Sequencing was performed with immunoSEQ multiplex PCR; in TCRdb, only in-frame clones are kept and a portion is missing. The sample contains 60,000 to 75,000 clones, roughly 91% of which appear only once. Material for sequencing was peripheral blood. These receptors were obtained from a human donor in a cohort sampled during active COVID-19.

V is TRBV5-4 and J is TRBJ1-6, with D possibly matching TRBD1 (6 bases). In germline, CDR1 is SGHNT, CDR2 YYREEE (reference sequence). CDR3 length: 16 amino acids. Trimming pared 4 bases from V and 7 bases from J, leaving 18 bases between. CDR3: CASSPFLGQKNSPLHF. As DNA, the CDR3 is TGTGCCAGCAGCCCATTCCTCGGACAGAAAAATTCACCCCTCCACTTT.

As to this clone: This sample also contains other DNA sequences that code for the same CDR3. The CDR3 spells CSARSGFEQYF. The CDR3 region has the DNA TGCAGTGCTAGGTCCGGGTTCGAGCAGTACTTC. J is TRBJ2-7 and V is TRBV20-1; D remains ambiguous. CDR1 DFQATT and CDR2 SNEGSKA come from the germline V gene (reference sequence). Trimming left V 3 bases short and J 6 bases short, with 9 bases between. The CDR3 consists of 11 residues.

The gene calls are TRBV5-5 and TRBJ2-7; D perhaps matches TRBD1 (5 bases). The V end was cut by 4 bases, the J end by 4 bases, with 24 bases between. The CDR3 is 17 residues long. Germline V lookup: CDR1 SGHKS, CDR2 YYEKEE (reference sequence). The CDR3 coding sequence is TGTGCCAGCAGCCCCTTCGTTGATCGCGTCCCAGGGTACGAGCAGTACTTC. It specifies CASSPFVDRVPGYEQYF.